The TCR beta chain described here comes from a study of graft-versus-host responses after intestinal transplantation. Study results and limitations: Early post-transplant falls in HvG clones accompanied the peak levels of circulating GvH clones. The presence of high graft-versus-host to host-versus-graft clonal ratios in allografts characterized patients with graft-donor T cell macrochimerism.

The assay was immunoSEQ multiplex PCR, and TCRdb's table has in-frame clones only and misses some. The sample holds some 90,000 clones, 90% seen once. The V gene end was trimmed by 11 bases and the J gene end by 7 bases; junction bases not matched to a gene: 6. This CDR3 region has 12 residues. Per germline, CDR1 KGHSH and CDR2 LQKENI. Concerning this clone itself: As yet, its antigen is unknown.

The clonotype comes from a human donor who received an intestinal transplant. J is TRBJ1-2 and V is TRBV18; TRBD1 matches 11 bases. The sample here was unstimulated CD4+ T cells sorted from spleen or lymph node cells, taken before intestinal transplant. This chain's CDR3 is CAGGTGGAGYTF. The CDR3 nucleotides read TGTGCCGGTGGGACAGGGGGTGCTGGCTACACCTTC. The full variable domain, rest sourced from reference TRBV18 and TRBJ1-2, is NAGVMQNPRHLVRRRGQEARLRCSPMKGHSHVYWYRQLPEEGLKFMVYLQKENIIDESGMPKERFSAEFPKEGPSILRIQQVVRGDSAAYFCAGGTGGAGYTFGSGTRLTVV.